This TCR beta chain emerged from a study of blood T cell repertoires in COVID-19. Across the study: From T cells, B-cell-depleted T cells, or PBMCs came the material, which was cDNA or gDNA.

V was pared by 7 bases and J by 0 bases, with 5 bases of the junction left unmatched. Germline V lookup: CDR1 SNHLY, CDR2 FYNNEI. This CDR3 is 15 amino acids long. A few counts support this clone. Enrollment of patients from Seattle took place during active infection, with longitudinal follow-up. Some clones are missing from TCRdb's copy, which holds only in-frame ones; the method was immunoSEQ multiplex PCR. The sample includes about 130,000 clones, approximately 89% of them seen just once. The specimen sequenced was peripheral blood. The TCR originated in a woman in her 70s with COVID-19, enrolled during active disease. The chain couples TRBV2 to TRBJ2-5; 10 nucleotides line up with TRBD2. The CDR3 is CASTRAGGYQETQYF. DNA for the CDR3: TGTGCCAGCACCCGAGCGGGGGGGTACCAAGAGACCCAGTACTTC.